This TCR beta chain was sequenced in a study of OX40 agonist ivuxolimab in advanced cancers. Overall study results and limits: Some patients who did not respond also had low normalized T-cell clonal expansion.

The CDR3 runs to 16 residues. Assay used: immunoSEQ multiplex PCR; TCRdb lists only in-frame clones, some missing. Of some 60,000 clones detected, roughly four fifths appear once; the ten largest clones hold approximately 4.5%. A remark on this clone: Its specificity is not known.

This chain connects TRBV21-1 to TRBJ1-5; no check of the table's D call, TRBD1, against the DNA was made. TRBV21-1 constitutes a pseudogene. The source material was CD4+ or CD8+ T cells sorted from blood, sampled in a trial of the OX40 agonist ivuxolimab. The clonotype originates from an adult with an advanced solid tumor such as melanoma, head and neck, liver or kidney cancer. The CDR3 DNA reads as TGTGCCAGCAGCAAAGGCACTGAACAGGGTGGGCAGCCCCAGCATTTT. It translates to CASSKGTEQGGQPQHF.